Below, 26 T cell receptor beta chains from the same sample are listed, as sequenced in a study of shared clonotypes between healthy human individuals. Clones were read by immunoSEQ multiplex PCR, and TCRdb kept only the in-frame ones, dropping some. The sample consists of around 370,000 clones, 90% to 97% of them appearing once. The sequenced sample was memory CD8+ T cells sorted from blood. As to subset: CD45RO+ cells pooled with CCR7-negative TemRA cells. These receptors were taken from a man aged 25 to 45 in good health.

The gene calls are TRBV7-6 and TRBJ1-1; a weak D match, TRBD1 (6 bases). CDR1 is SGHVS and CDR2 is FNYEAQ in the germline V gene. The CDR3 covers 19 residues. The ends were cut back, 5 bases at V and 3 bases at J, with 28 bases in the middle. CDR3 in amino acids: CASSEGAVEGGALDTEAFF. For the CDR3, the DNA is TGTGCCAGCAGCGAGGGAGCGGTAGAGGGGGGCGCCCTGGACACTGAAGCTTTCTTT.

J is TRBJ1-6 and V is TRBV6-5, with 7 bases lining up with TRBD1. Germline V gene sequence: CDR1 MNHEY, CDR2 SVGAGI. The V and J ends lost 2 bases and 7 bases, in that order; junction bases with no gene match: 5. This CDR3 is built from 15 residues. The CDR3 sequence: CASSYDSGGNSPLHF. DNA of the CDR3: TGTGCCAGCAGTTACGACTCAGGGGGAAATTCACCCCTCCACTTT.

The chain carries TRBV5-4 and TRBJ2-3; possibly TRBD2 for D (7 bases). The germline CDR1 and CDR2 sequences are SGHNT and YYREEE (reference sequence). CDR3 length equals 19 residues. The ends were cut back, 0 bases at V and 2 bases at J, with 22 bases in the middle. CDR3 sequence reads: CASSLGPPGGGSNTDTQYF. The CDR3, as DNA: TGTGCCAGCAGCTTGGGCCCCCCTGGGGGCGGGAGTAACACAGATACGCAGTATTTT.

This chain uses TRBV6-8 with TRBJ2-1; 7 nucleotides agree with TRBD1. In germline, CDR1 is MNHGY, CDR2 SAAAGT. V gave up 6 bases and J gave up 4 bases; unmatched junction bases: 21. The CDR3 contains 19 residues. The CDR3, as DNA: TGTGCCAGCAGGGAGAGGACCGTAGGGGGCTGGCACGAATACAATGAGCAGTTCTTC. This sequence encodes CASRERTVGGWHEYNEQFF.

The chain recombines TRBV28 with TRBJ2-7; no reliable D call. The CDR3 has 16 residues. Looked up from germline, CDR1 is MDHEN and CDR2 is SYDVKM. Trimming left V 5 bases short and J 0 bases short, with 17 bases between. The CDR3 here is CASSPPYSRDSYEQYF. CDR3 DNA: TGTGCCAGCAGTCCCCCATACAGCCGTGACTCCTACGAGCAGTACTTC.

V and J are TRBV11-2 and TRBJ1-2; D uncertain. Between the trimmed V and J ends, which lost 0 bases and 4 bases, there was a span of 9 bases. The CDR3 contains 14 residues. Germline V gene lookup returns CDR1 SGHAT and CDR2 FQNNGV. As DNA, the CDR3 is TGTGCCAGCAGCTTAGATATGGGTTTCTATGGCTACACCTTC. It translates to CASSLDMGFYGYTF.

The gene calls are TRBV15 and TRBJ1-2; possibly TRBD1 for D (5 bases). Germline CDR1 and CDR2: LNHNV and YYDKDF (reference sequence). The CDR3 runs 15 residues. V shed 0 bases and J shed 4 bases, with 12 bases lying between them. The DNA for the CDR3 is TGTGCCACCAGCAGAGAGTCCCAGGGCCCCTATGGCTACACCTTC. Its translation: CATSRESQGPYGYTF.

Notes on this clone: The same CDR3 is also encoded by other DNA sequences in this sample. The chain combines TRBV9 with TRBJ1-1; D gene ambiguous. The germline V gene has CDR1 SGDLS and CDR2 YYNGEE. The CDR3 totals 12 residues. V lost 0 bases, J lost 5 bases, and 5 bases lay in between. The CDR3 is CASSVGGTEAFF. CDR3 DNA sequence: TGTGCCAGCAGCGTAGGTGGAACTGAAGCTTTCTTT.

This chain connects TRBV5-5 to TRBJ1-1; 10 bases match TRBD1. The V gene's germline CDR1 is SGHKS and CDR2 YYEKEE (reference sequence). The CDR3 loop spans 15 amino acids. V lost 2 bases to trimming and J lost 3 bases; unmatched junction nucleotides: 4. In nucleotides, the CDR3 is TGTGCCAGCAGCTTCCGGGACAGGGGTGACACTGAAGCTTTCTTT. Its protein is CASSFRDRGDTEAFF.

This rearrangement joins TRBV5-5 to TRBJ2-2; TRBD1 might be the D (6 bases). In germline, CDR1 is SGHKS, CDR2 YYEKEE (reference sequence). CDR3 size: 14 residues. V dropped 3 bases and J dropped 7 bases, with 13 bases sitting between them. This CDR3 is CASSSTGNGGELFF. In DNA form, the CDR3 reads TGTGCCAGCAGCTCTACAGGGAACGGCGGGGAGCTGTTTTTT.

V is TRBV2 and J is TRBJ2-4, with 7 bases matching TRBD1. CDR1 SNHLY and CDR2 FYNNEI come from the germline V gene. The length of the CDR3 is 14 residues. With 7 bases clipped from V and 1 base from J, the junction kept 4 bases outside the gene matches. The CDR3 DNA reads TGTGCCAGCACCGAGGGACAGGCCAAAAACATTCAGTACTTC. Its protein product is CASTEGQAKNIQYF.

The chain uses TRBV2 and TRBJ2-3, with 10 bases matching TRBD2. CDR1 is SNHLY and CDR2 is FYNNEI in the germline V gene. The CDR3 has 14 amino acids. V shed 4 bases, J shed 4 bases, and the junction held 2 bases outside the gene matches. CDR3 bases: TGTGCCAGCAGTGGGACTAGCGGCCCAGATACGCAGTATTTT. It encodes CASSGTSGPDTQYF.

The chain couples TRBV6-6 to TRBJ1-1; tentatively, D is TRBD1 (6 bases). Germline CDR1 is MNHNY and CDR2 is SVGAGI (reference sequence). Trimming took 6 bases from V and 0 from J, leaving 11 bases between them. CDR3 size: 14 residues. CDR3 residues: CASRGQFMNTEAFF. In DNA, the CDR3 is TGTGCCAGCAGAGGACAGTTCATGAACACTGAAGCTTTCTTT.

The V gene is TRBV6-5, the J gene TRBJ2-7; possibly TRBD1 for D (5 bases). The V end lost 5 bases, the J end lost 5 bases, and 10 bases lay between the germline ends. Per the germline V gene, CDR1 is MNHEY and CDR2 is SVGAGI. The CDR3 contains 12 residues. The CDR3 region has the DNA TGTGCCAGCAGTGGCTCAGGGAACGAGCAGTACTTC. The encoded protein is CASSGSGNEQYF.

The chain carries TRBV30 and TRBJ2-1, with 11 bases matching TRBD2. CDR1 GTSNPN and CDR2 SVGIG come from the germline V gene (reference sequence). The CDR3 totals 13 residues. V shed 3 bases and J 7 bases; nucleotides not matched to a gene: 2. This CDR3 is CAWRLAGVNEQFF. The CDR3 DNA is TGTGCCTGGAGACTAGCGGGAGTAAATGAGCAGTTCTTC.

The gene calls are TRBV29-1 and TRBJ2-6; TRBD1 might be the D (5 bases). The germline V and J ends were trimmed by 6 bases and 1 base, with 7 bases remaining between them. This CDR3 has 13 amino acids. Germline V lookup: CDR1 SQVTM, CDR2 ANQGSEA. As DNA, the CDR3 is TGCAGCGTGCGGACATCTGGGGCCAACGTCCTGACTTTC. Translating gives CSVRTSGANVLTF.

This clone was seen only once. The chain carries TRBV30 and TRBJ2-5; 12 bases are shared with TRBD2. J was trimmed by 4 bases and V by 0 bases; bases with no gene match: 3. This CDR3 has 15 amino acids. Germline V gene sequence: CDR1 GTSNPN, CDR2 SVGIG (reference sequence). The CDR3 DNA sequence: TGTGCCTGGAGTGTACTAGCGGGGGGTAGAGAGACCCAGTACTTC. The encoded protein is CAWSVLAGGRETQYF. Looking up the rest from reference TRBV30 and TRBJ2-5 gives the full variable domain: SQTIHQWPATLVQPVGSPLSLECTVEGTSNPNLYWYRQAAGRGLQLLFYSVGIGQISSEVPQNLSASRPQDRQFILSSKKLLLSDSGFYLCAWSVLAGGRETQYFGPGTRLLVL.

This clone was seen only once. The chain combines TRBV7-9 with TRBJ1-5; D is ambiguous. This CDR3 contains 12 residues. Germline CDR1 and CDR2: SEHNR and FQNEAQ (reference sequence). V was shortened by 3 bases and J by 5 bases, with 5 bases between the two germline ends. The CDR3 sequence: CASSFNHQPQHF. CDR3 DNA: TGTGCCAGCAGCTTTAATCATCAGCCCCAGCATTTT.

The chain combines TRBV2 with TRBJ2-1, with a possible D match to TRBD2 (6 bases). The ends were cut back, 6 bases at V and 2 bases at J, with 14 bases in the middle. The CDR3 sequence is 15 residues long. Germline V CDR1 and CDR2: SNHLY, FYNNEI. In DNA, the CDR3 is TGTGCCAGCAGGAACGGGAGACCCACCTACAATGAGCAGTTCTTC. Protein product: CASRNGRPTYNEQFF. The whole variable domain, filled in from reference TRBV2 and TRBJ2-1, reads EPEVTQTPSHQVTQMGQEVILRCVPISNHLYFYWYRQILGQKVEFLVSFYNNEISEKSEIFDDQFSVERPDGSNFTLKIRSTKLEDSAMYFCASRNGRPTYNEQFFGPGTRLTVL.

This clone was seen just once. V and J are TRBV6-5 and TRBJ1-3; 7 bases align to TRBD1. The CDR3 runs 14 residues. Germline CDR1 and CDR2: MNHEY and SVGAGI. The junction had 3 bases not matched to a gene; V was cut back by 5 bases and J by 2 bases. The CDR3: CASSAGTAGNTIYF. As DNA, the CDR3 is TGTGCCAGCAGTGCCGGGACAGCTGGAAACACCATATATTTT.

The CDR3 bases are TGTGCCAGCAGCCTTGATGGACAGATAAATTTGAACACTGAAGCTTTCTTT. Its protein is CASSLDGQINLNTEAFF. The chain uses TRBV5-4 and TRBJ1-1; tentatively, D is TRBD1 (6 bases). This CDR3 has 17 amino acids. Trimming cost V 4 bases and J 0 bases, with 19 bases left between them. Germline CDR1 is SGHNT and CDR2 is YYREEE (reference sequence).

V is TRBV25-1 and J is TRBJ2-2; the match to TRBD1 covers 10 bases. The germline CDR1 and CDR2 sequences are MGHDK and SYGVNS. This CDR3 region has 16 residues. The J segment lost 6 bases and the V segment lost 1 base, leaving 5 bases of the junction unmatched. The CDR3 sequence is CASSEWGTGDPGELFF. CDR3 coding DNA: TGTGCCAGCAGTGAATGGGGGACAGGGGACCCCGGGGAGCTGTTTTTT.

CDR3 amino acids: CASSLEGQTQYF. CDR3 sequence (DNA): TGTGCCAGCAGCTTAGAGGGTCAGACCCAGTACTTC. V usage is TRBV11-3 and J usage is TRBJ2-5; no definite D call. In germline, CDR1 is SGHNT, CDR2 YENEEA. The CDR3 contains 12 residues. The V end lost 0 bases, the J end lost 6 bases, and 5 bases lay between the germline ends.

V gene TRBV7-2 combines with J gene TRBJ2-1; the D is unclear. The germline gives CDR1 SGHTA, CDR2 FQGNSA. The CDR3 consists of 13 residues. With 5 bases removed from V and 7 bases from J, the gap between germline ends came to 12 bases. The CDR3 loop is CASSQRYRNEQFF. CDR3 in DNA: TGTGCCAGCAGCCAAAGATACCGGAATGAGCAGTTCTTC. The full variable domain, its missing parts supplied by reference TRBV7-2 and TRBJ2-1, is GAGVSQSPSNKVTEKGKDVELRCDPISGHTALYWYRQSLGQGLEFLIYFQGNSAPDKSGLPSDRFSAERTGGSVSTLTIQRTQQEDSAVYLCASSQRYRNEQFFGPGTRLTVL.

The chain links TRBV28 to TRBJ1-4, with 7 bases matching TRBD1. CDR1 and CDR2 (germline): MDHEN, SYDVKM. The CDR3 consists of 15 residues. V was clipped by 3 bases and J by 8 bases; unmatched bases: 9. Written as DNA, the CDR3 is TGTGCCAGCAGTTTTTCGGGGACAGTGAGGGAAAAACTGTTTTTT. As protein: CASSFSGTVREKLFF.

About this clone: Other DNA sequences in the same sample also yield this CDR3. CDR3 DNA sequence: TGCGCCAGCAGCTTGGATGGCGAGACCCAGTACTTC. Translation: CASSLDGETQYF. The J gene is TRBJ2-5, the V gene TRBV5-1; no reliable D call. The CDR3 is made up of 12 amino acids. The germline gives CDR1 SGHRS, CDR2 YFSETQ. Trimming stripped 0 bases from V and 5 bases from J, with 5 bases between.